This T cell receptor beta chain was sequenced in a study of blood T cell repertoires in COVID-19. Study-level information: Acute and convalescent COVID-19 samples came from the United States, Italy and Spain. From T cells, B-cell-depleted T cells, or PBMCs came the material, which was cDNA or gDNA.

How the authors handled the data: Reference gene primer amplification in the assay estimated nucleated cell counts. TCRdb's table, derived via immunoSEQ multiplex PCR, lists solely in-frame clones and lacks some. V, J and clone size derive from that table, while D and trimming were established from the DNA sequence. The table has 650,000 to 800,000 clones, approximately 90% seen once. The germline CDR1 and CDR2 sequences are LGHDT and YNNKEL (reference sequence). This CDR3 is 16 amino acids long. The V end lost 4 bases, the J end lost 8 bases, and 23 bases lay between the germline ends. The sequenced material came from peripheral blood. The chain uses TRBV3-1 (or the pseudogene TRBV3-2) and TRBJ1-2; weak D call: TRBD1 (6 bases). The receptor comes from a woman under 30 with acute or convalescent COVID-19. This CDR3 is CASSRGRGAEFGGYTF. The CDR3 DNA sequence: TGTGCCAGCAGCCGGGGCAGGGGCGCAGAGTTTGGGGGCTACACCTTC.